One and the same sample provided the 24 T cell receptor beta chains below, sequenced in a study of control samples from healthy donors and cancer patients. Profiling relied on immunoSEQ multiplex PCR, and the TCRdb table lists in-frame clones only, not all of them. The data hold 100,000 to 150,000 clones, with less than 95% observed a single time. The sample comprised blood. The source of these receptors is a man aged 30 to 45 in good health.

This chain links TRBV9 with TRBJ2-5; TRBD2 agrees at 9 bases. Germline lookup yields CDR1 SGDLS and CDR2 YYNGEE. The CDR3 length is 14 residues. The trim removed 0 bases at V and 13 bases at J, leaving 10 bases unmatched. The CDR3 region is CASSVGVSGGRWYF. CDR3 nucleotides: TGTGCCAGCAGCGTAGGTGTTAGCGGGGGCCGCTGGTACTTC.

The chain is built from TRBV5-5 and TRBJ1-1; D gene unclear. This CDR3 comprises 13 residues. V was shortened by 2 bases and J by 1 base, with 6 bases between the two germline ends. Per germline, CDR1 SGHKS and CDR2 YYEKEE (reference sequence). CDR3 DNA: TGTGCCAGCAGCTTAATCCAGAACACTGAAGCTTTCTTT. Residues: CASSLIQNTEAFF. The variable domain in full, with the rest retrieved from reference TRBV5-5 and TRBJ1-1, is DAGVTQSPTHLIKTRGQQVTLRCSPISGHKSVSWYQQVLGQGPQFIFQYYEKEERGRGNFPDRFSARQFPNYSSELNVNALLLGDSALYLCASSLIQNTEAFFGQGTRLTVV.

The V and J genes are TRBV7-2 and TRBJ1-2; possible D gene TRBD1, 5 bases. The germline V and J ends were trimmed by 5 bases and 3 bases, with 19 bases remaining between them. The CDR3 has 16 residues. Germline V gene lookup returns CDR1 SGHTA and CDR2 FQGNSA. The CDR3 protein is CASSSQGRRSYYGYTF. The CDR3 bases are TGTGCCAGCAGCAGCCAGGGCAGGAGGTCCTACTATGGCTACACCTTC.

The CDR3 loop reads CASSLDPRGPYEQYF. DNA of the CDR3: TGTGCCAGCAGCTTAGATCCTAGGGGTCCTTACGAGCAGTACTTC. The rearrangement joins TRBV11-2 to TRBJ2-7; a possible D gene is TRBD1 (5 bases). The CDR3 spans 15 residues. The ends were cut back, 0 bases at V and 4 bases at J, with 13 bases in the middle. Germline V CDR1 and CDR2: SGHAT, FQNNGV.

The chain uses TRBV7-2 and TRBJ1-1; TRBD1 agrees at 11 bases. This CDR3 is 15 amino acids long. Germline V gene sequence: CDR1 SGHTA, CDR2 FQGNSA. V was clipped by 5 bases and J by 5 bases; unmatched bases: 7. CDR3: CASSGIRDRGTEAFF. As DNA, the CDR3 is TGTGCCAGCAGCGGCATCCGGGACAGGGGGACTGAAGCTTTCTTT.

This chain connects TRBV7-9 to TRBJ2-1; D perhaps matches TRBD1 (5 bases). The CDR3 consists of 14 residues. V dropped 2 bases and J dropped 6 bases, with 11 bases sitting between them. CDR1 and CDR2 (germline): SEHNR, FQNEAQ (reference sequence). Here the CDR3 DNA reads TGTGCCAGCAGCTTATACCAGGGCGGCAATGAGCAGTTCTTC. Residues: CASSLYQGGNEQFF.

The rearrangement joins TRBV27 to TRBJ2-1; 10 bases line up with TRBD2. Germline CDR1 and CDR2: MNHEY and SMNVEV (reference sequence). V was clipped by 7 bases and J by 0 bases; unmatched bases: 3. CDR3 length equals 15 residues. CDR3 in amino acids: CASKLAGFSYNEQFF. The CDR3 nucleotides are TGTGCCAGCAAACTAGCGGGGTTCTCCTACAATGAGCAGTTCTTC.

The V gene is TRBV27, the J gene TRBJ1-5; weak D call: TRBD1 (6 bases). In germline, CDR1 is MNHEY, CDR2 SMNVEV (reference sequence). Trimming left V 5 bases short and J 4 bases short, with 12 bases between. The CDR3 is made up of 14 amino acids. CDR3 protein: CASSIGTTNQPQHF. The DNA for the CDR3 is TGTGCCAGCAGTATCGGGACAACAAATCAGCCCCAGCATTTT.

CDR3 bases: TGCAGCGTTGGGGACATGACTTTGGAGCAGTTCTTC. Translated: CSVGDMTLEQFF. This chain joins TRBV29-1 and TRBJ2-1, with TRBD1 as a possible D gene (6 bases). This CDR3 is 12 amino acids long. The ends were cut back, 4 bases at V and 10 bases at J, with 14 bases in the middle. Germline assignment: CDR1 SQVTM and CDR2 ANQGSEA.

This chain links TRBV30 with TRBJ2-1, with D possibly being TRBD2 (5 bases). Germline CDR1 is GTSNPN and CDR2 is SVGIG (reference sequence). Between the trimmed V and J ends, which lost 1 base and 9 bases, there was a span of 16 bases. This CDR3 has 14 residues. CDR3 nucleotide sequence: TGTGCCTGGAGTGGGGCCAGCAGGAGGACTGAGCAGTTCTTC. This codes for CAWSGASRRTEQFF.

The chain has TRBV30 and TRBJ1-1; D perhaps matches TRBD1 (6 bases). Trimming stripped 8 bases from V and 8 bases from J, with 21 bases between. The germline CDR1 and CDR2 sequences are GTSNPN and SVGIG (reference sequence). This CDR3 contains 13 residues. The CDR3 region is CAAMGQGLGEAFF. The CDR3, as DNA: TGTGCCGCGATGGGACAAGGGCTGGGGGAAGCTTTCTTT. Full variable domain (outside the CDR3, taken from reference TRBV30 and TRBJ1-1): SQTIHQWPATLVQPVGSPLSLECTVEGTSNPNLYWYRQAAGRGLQLLFYSVGIGQISSEVPQNLSASRPQDRQFILSSKKLLLSDSGFYLCAAMGQGLGEAFFGQGTRLTVV.

This clone was recorded once. The chain links TRBV6-4 to TRBJ2-1, with D uncertain. The germline CDR1 and CDR2 sequences are MRHNA and SNTAGT. The CDR3 runs to 14 residues. Trimming stripped 2 bases from V and 9 bases from J, with 14 bases between. This CDR3 is CASSDKGTTSEQFF. CDR3 nucleotides: TGTGCCAGCAGTGACAAAGGAACCACTTCTGAGCAGTTCTTC.

The chain uses TRBV6-5 and TRBJ1-1; D is unclear. Trimming took off 8 bases at V and 1 base at J, with 14 bases between the two ends. This CDR3 is 14 amino acids long. Germline CDR1 is MNHEY and CDR2 is SVGAGI. The CDR3 sequence is CASDTGRGNTEAFF. CDR3 bases: TGTGCCAGCGATACGGGAAGAGGGAACACTGAAGCTTTCTTT.

The chain couples TRBV19 to TRBJ1-4, with D maybe TRBD1 (5 bases). V was pared by 4 bases and J by 8 bases, with 11 bases between. The CDR3 contains 13 residues. Germline V gene sequence: CDR1 LNHDA, CDR2 SQIVND (reference sequence). CDR3 protein: CASSRRRGEKLFF. The CDR3 DNA sequence: TGTGCCAGTAGTAGGCGACGGGGCGAAAAACTGTTTTTT.

V and J are TRBV18 and TRBJ1-1; 8 bases line up with TRBD1. Germline trimming cut 3 bases from V and 1 base from J; bases unmatched to any gene: 4. The CDR3 runs to 15 residues. CDR1 is KGHSH, CDR2 LQKENI, per germline. CDR3 sequence (DNA): TGTGCCAGCTCACCCTGGACAGGGCGGAACACTGAAGCTTTCTTT. Translation: CASSPWTGRNTEAFF.

The J gene is TRBJ1-2, the V gene TRBV2; D remains unclear. The CDR3 contains 11 residues. From germline, CDR1 is SNHLY and CDR2 FYNNEI. V lost 7 bases and J 2 bases, leaving 5 bases between the germline ends. The CDR3 DNA reads as TGTGCCAGCACGCGAAACTATGGCTACACCTTC. Residues: CASTRNYGYTF.

The rearrangement links TRBV5-1 to TRBJ1-1; 7 nucleotides align to TRBD1. The CDR3 extends over 17 amino acids. Per the germline V gene, CDR1 is SGHRS and CDR2 is YFSETQ. V shed 2 bases, J shed 0 bases, and the junction held 10 bases outside the gene matches. CDR3 DNA: TGCGCCAGCAGCTTCGGATTCCAGGGGGGTATGAACACTGAAGCTTTCTTT. Translation: CASSFGFQGGMNTEAFF.

The chain carries TRBV11-2 and TRBJ2-3; D possibly matches TRBD1 or TRBD2 (5 bases each). Germline V gives CDR1 SGHAT, CDR2 FQNNGV. The CDR3 has 15 amino acids. Trimming removed 5 bases from V and 5 bases from J, with 17 bases in between. In nucleotides, the CDR3 is TGTGCCAGCAGCCCTCTCCTGAGGGGCCGAGATACGCAGTATTTT. It codes for CASSPLLRGRDTQYF.

This clone is a singleton in its sample. The V call is TRBV18, the J call TRBJ2-3, with D perhaps matching TRBD2 (5 bases). The CDR3 sequence is 15 residues long. CDR1 KGHSH and CDR2 LQKENI come from the germline V gene. V lost 1 base to trimming and J lost 4 bases, with 12 bases between them. The CDR3 DNA is TGTGCCAGCTCACCACAGGACTTTAGAGCAGATACGCAGTATTTT. It specifies CASSPQDFRADTQYF.

The V and J genes are TRBV5-4 and TRBJ1-3, with D perhaps TRBD1 (6 bases). The germline V gene has CDR1 SGHNT and CDR2 YYREEE (reference sequence). Between the trimmed V and J ends, which lost 3 bases and 0 bases, there was a span of 10 bases. The CDR3 runs to 15 residues. CDR3 sequence reads: CASSWTASSGNTIYF. As DNA, the CDR3 is TGTGCCAGCAGCTGGACAGCTAGCTCTGGAAACACCATATATTTT.

V is TRBV9 and J is TRBJ1-5; a weak D match, TRBD1 (6 bases). This CDR3 contains 14 residues. Germline V CDR1 and CDR2: SGDLS, YYNGEE. The V end was cut by 0 bases, the J end by 3 bases, with 7 bases between. CDR3 nucleotides: TGTGCCAGCAGCGTAGGACAGGCCAATCAGCCCCAGCATTTT. Amino acids: CASSVGQANQPQHF.

V usage is TRBV19 and J usage is TRBJ1-1; possibly TRBD1 for D (5 bases). V lost 7 bases and J 4 bases, leaving 19 bases between the germline ends. Germline values: CDR1 LNHDA, CDR2 SQIVND (reference sequence). The CDR3 length is 15 residues. The CDR3 region is CASTVGARRGTEAFF. DNA for the CDR3: TGTGCCAGTACAGTCGGGGCGCGTAGGGGCACTGAAGCTTTCTTT.

The V call is TRBV7-9, the J call TRBJ2-2; D unclear. Trimming stripped 7 bases from V and 6 bases from J, with 6 bases between. Germline V CDR1 and CDR2: SEHNR, FQNEAQ (reference sequence). CDR3 length: 11 residues. CDR3 DNA: TGTGCCAGCAAGCTGGCCGGGGAGCTGTTTTTT. It specifies CASKLAGELFF.

The chain has TRBV27 and TRBJ1-1; D ambiguous. Per the germline V gene, CDR1 is MNHEY and CDR2 is SMNVEV (reference sequence). V was clipped by 2 bases and J by 0 bases, with 4 bases between them. CDR3 length equals 13 residues. The CDR3 loop reads CASSLEVNTEAFF. The CDR3 DNA is TGTGCCAGCAGTTTAGAAGTGAACACTGAAGCTTTCTTT.